This T cell receptor beta chain was sequenced in a study of blood T cell repertoires in COVID-19. Study information: The United States, Italy and Spain were the sources of the acute and convalescent COVID-19 samples.

TCRdb's table, derived via immunoSEQ multiplex PCR, lists solely in-frame clones and lacks some. The table has under 500,000 clones, about 90% seen once; the top ten hold just under 2%. The V segment lost 0 bases and the J segment 3 bases; nucleotides outside the gene matches: 3. The CDR3 is made up of 15 amino acids. The germline CDR1 and CDR2 sequences are SGHTS and YDEGEE. All enrollees were about 18 to 90 years old and from approximately 24 US areas. Participants' reported clinical history set cohort assignment. The V and J genes are TRBV5-8 and TRBJ1-3; 7 nucleotides line up with TRBD1. The specimen sequenced was PBMCs or T cells enriched from blood (not recorded which). This receptor was obtained from a woman aged 18-30 years with acute COVID-19. The chain's CDR3 is CASSLATGYGNTIYF. The CDR3 nucleotides are TGTGCCAGCAGCTTGGCGACAGGGTATGGAAACACCATATATTTT. The full variable domain, its missing parts supplied by reference TRBV5-8 and TRBJ1-3, is EAGVTQSPTHLIKTRGQQATLRCSPISGHTSVYWYQQALGLGLQFLLWYDEGEERNRGNFPPRFSGRQFPNYSSELNVNALELEDSALYLCASSLATGYGNTIYFGEGSWLTVV.